These T cell receptor beta chains were read from a single sample in a study of cytomegalovirus exposure and HLA in healthy donors. Data came from immunoSEQ multiplex PCR; TCRdb stores just in-frame clones and leaves some out. The sample records 150,000 to 200,000 clones, around three quarters being singletons. The sample taken for sequencing was PBMCs. Receptors originate from a man aged 40-55 years in good health and CMV-seronegative. The CDR3 runs from the conserved cysteine through the conserved F or W. The D gene is left open where the match is weak. The listing skips clone size in some rows; elsewhere it reads once, few, many or a size class.

V	size	J	D	DNA	CDR3
TRBV18	-	TRBJ2-6	TRBD1	TGTGCCAGCTCTCGGACAGGACCCTCTGGGGCCAACGTCCTGACTTTC	CASSRTGPSGANVLTF
TRBV28	-	TRBJ1-2	-	TGTGCCAGCAGTTCCAGGGTTAAGGGCTACACCTTC	CASSSRVKGYTF
TRBV5-6	-	TRBJ1-3	-	TGTGCCAGCAGCCCCGACAATGGAAACACTATATATTTT	CASSPDNGNTIYF
TRBV7-3	-	TRBJ2-1	-	TGTGCCAGCAGCTTAGAAGCTGCGGGGTACAATGAGCAGTTCTTC	CASSLEAAGYNEQFF
TRBV11-3	-	TRBJ2-1	TRBD2	TGTGCCAGCAGCTTAGCCGCCGGACTAGCGGGAGGGAGAAATGAGCAGTTCTTC	CASSLAAGLAGGRNEQFF
TRBV2	-	TRBJ1-1	-	TGTGCCAGCAGTGAAGGAAGGGGGTGGGGCACTGAAGCTTTCTTT	CASSEGRGWGTEAFF
TRBV10-3	-	TRBJ1-2	TRBD1	TGTGCCATCAGTGATACAGGGGGAGCTTTTAACTATGGCTACACCTTC	CAISDTGGAFNYGYTF
TRBV5-1	-	TRBJ2-2	TRBD2	TGCGCCAGCAGCCCGGGGGGGTCCCGATTCACCGGGGAGCTGTTTTTT	CASSPGGSRFTGELFF
TRBV19	-	TRBJ2-6	-	TGTGCCACCCAGGGGTATGGGGCCAACGTCCTGACTTTC	CATQGYGANVLTF
TRBV30	-	TRBJ1-6	TRBD1	TGTGCCTGGAGTGTTTTAGGGGGCGGCGACTCACCCCTCCACTTT	CAWSVLGGGDSPLHF
TRBV27	-	TRBJ2-5	TRBD2	TGTGCCAGCAGGCTAGCGGGAGGCCTCCAAGAGACCCAGTACTTC	CASRLAGGLQETQYF
TRBV16	-	TRBJ2-5	-	TGTGCCAGCAGCCAAGGGCTGGAGACCCAGTACTTC	CASSQGLETQYF
TRBV30	-	TRBJ2-7	TRBD2	TGTGCCTGGGGGGGAAGGACTAGCGGCTCCTACGAGCAGTACTTC	CAWGGRTSGSYEQYF
TRBV7-9	few	TRBJ2-1	-	TGTGCCAGCAGCTTCGGCGGGCCCCCCTACAATGAGCAGTTCTTC	CASSFGGPPYNEQFF
TRBV7-9	-	TRBJ2-5	TRBD2	TGTTCCAGCAGCCAGATCGGACTAGCAATGGAGGAGGAGACCCAGTACTTC	CSSSQIGLAMEEETQYF
TRBV9	-	TRBJ2-7	-	TGTGCCAGCAGCGTAGGACAGCGGGCCTACGAGCAGTACTTC	CASSVGQRAYEQYF
TRBV5-4	-	TRBJ2-2	-	TGTGCCAGCAGCCCCTTGGGGGGATCGAACACCGGGGAGCTGTTTTTT	CASSPLGGSNTGELFF
TRBV9	-	TRBJ1-1	-	TGTGCCAGCAGTTTGAGGGGGGGGCCAGCTGAAGCTTTCTTT	CASSLRGGPAEAFF
TRBV6-5	once	TRBJ1-2	-	TGTGCCAGCAGACCCTTCCTGGGCGAATCCCTGACCTACACCTTC	CASRPFLGESLTYTF
TRBV27	-	TRBJ2-7	-	TGTGCCAGCAGTTTGCGACAGTACTACGAGCAGTACTTC	CASSLRQYYEQYF
TRBV11-2	-	TRBJ1-4	-	TGTGCCAGCAGCAACGGCCGGGAAAATGAAAAACTGTTTTTT	CASSNGRENEKLFF
TRBV29-1	-	TRBJ1-3	-	TGCAGCGTTGAAGACGGTAACTCTGGAAACACCATATATTTT	CSVEDGNSGNTIYF
TRBV29-1	-	TRBJ2-2	TRBD2	TGCAGCGTTGAGGGGAGGGAAGTCGGGGAGCTGTTTTTT	CSVEGREVGELFF
TRBV9	-	TRBJ2-1	-	TGTGCCAGCAGCGTAGTGAGACTAGGTTACAATGAGCAGTTCTTC	CASSVVRLGYNEQFF
TRBV7-9	once	TRBJ2-1	TRBD2	TGTGCCAGCAGCTTAGCCCTTGGGCTAGCGGATAACAATGAGCAGTTCTTC	CASSLALGLADNNEQFF
TRBV7-9	-	TRBJ1-1	-	TGTGCCAGCAGCTTTATGTCGCTGGGGAGCGGGGCTGAAGCTTTCTTT	CASSFMSLGSGAEAFF
TRBV4-1	-	TRBJ1-5	TRBD1	TGCGCCAGCAGCCCCCCGGGACAGGGCAATCAGCCCCAGCATTTT	CASSPPGQGNQPQHF
TRBV7-9	-	TRBJ2-1	TRBD1	TGTGCCAGCAGCCACCGGGACAGGGGTAACTACAATGAGCAGTTCTTC	CASSHRDRGNYNEQFF
TRBV28	-	TRBJ1-2	TRBD1	TGTGCCAGCAGCCGTCCTGGGACAGGACGAGGCTACACCTTC	CASSRPGTGRGYTF
TRBV4-1	-	TRBJ1-2	-	TGCGCCAGCAGCCAAGGGATCTCGGGGGTTGGCTACACCTTC	CASSQGISGVGYTF
TRBV10-3	once	TRBJ2-1	-	TGTGCCATCAGTCTCAAGGACGGGGGTCTATATAATGAGCAGTTCTTC	CAISLKDGGLYNEQFF
TRBV6-5	-	TRBJ2-1	-	TGTGCCAGCAGTACACGGACACCCGGTAATGAGCAGTTCTTC	CASSTRTPGNEQFF
TRBV2	-	TRBJ1-5	-	TGTGCCAGCAGTGCACAGTCGGGGGGAAGTCAGCCCCAGCATTTT	CASSAQSGGSQPQHF
TRBV10-1	-	TRBJ2-7	TRBD1	TGCGCCAGCAGCCCCGGGACAGGGAAGGGCGAGCAGTACTTC	CASSPGTGKGEQYF
TRBV7-2	-	TRBJ2-7	TRBD2	TGTGCCAGCAGCTTAGTGTCGCTAGCGGGAACCTACGAGCAGTACTTC	CASSLVSLAGTYEQYF
TRBV12-5	-	TRBJ2-7	TRBD1	TGTGCTAGTGCTTTCGGGACAGGGGGCGTGTACGAGCAGTACTTC	CASAFGTGGVYEQYF
TRBV9	-	TRBJ1-6	-	TGTGCCAGCAGCCCCGGAGGGGCAGGGTGGAGATCACCCCTCCACTTT	CASSPGGAGWRSPLHF
TRBV7-6	-	TRBJ2-5	TRBD1	TGTGCCAGCAGCTTAACGACAGGGGGCCTTATAGAGACCCAGTACTTC	CASSLTTGGLIETQYF
TRBV7-2	-	TRBJ2-3	TRBD1	TGTGCCAGCAGCTCCCCCTGGGACAGGGGAAGCACAGATACGCAGTATTTT	CASSSPWDRGSTDTQYF
TRBV6-4	-	TRBJ2-6	-	TGTGCCAGCAGTCCATCTATAGTCCCCTCTGGGGCCAACGTCCTGACTTTC	CASSPSIVPSGANVLTF
TRBV7-8	-	TRBJ2-1	TRBD2	TGTGCCAGCAGTTTAGGCCTAGCGGGAGGGGATGAGCAGTTCTTC	CASSLGLAGGDEQFF